This is a list of T cell receptor beta chains from one sample in a study of Ad26.COV2.S vaccination and SARS-CoV-2 variants. Some clones are missing from TCRdb's copy, which holds only in-frame ones; the method was immunoSEQ multiplex PCR. The sample yields about 350,000 clones, roughly 90% seen once. The material was peripheral blood, obtained in a trial of Ad26.COV2.S vaccine versus placebo. These receptors all stem from a person aged 18 to 59 who received the Ad26.COV2.S COVID-19 vaccine or a placebo. Both conserved end residues are part of each CDR3. The D gene is left open where the match is weak. Size values are once, few and many counts, or a class for expanded clones, and some rows have none.

j_call clone_size d_call v_call cdr3_aa cdr3_nt
TRBJ2-7 NA NA TRBV20-1 CSASGGLGSYEQYF TGCAGTGCTAGTGGGGGTCTAGGCTCTTACGAGCAGTACTTC
TRBJ1-1 NA NA TRBV19 CASSMRPISEAFF TGTGCCAGTAGTATGAGACCGATTTCGGAAGCTTTCTTT
TRBJ2-1 once NA TRBV3-1/TRBV3-2 CASSQVPLLAENYNEQFF TGTGCCAGCAGCCAAGTTCCCCTTCTGGCGGAGAATTACAATGAGCAGTTCTTC
TRBJ1-2 few NA TRBV9 CASSQDRNYGYTF TGTGCCAGCAGTCAAGACAGGAACTATGGCTACACCTTC
TRBJ1-4 NA NA TRBV14 CASSLTPTGKLFF TGTGCCAGCAGCCTAACACCGACAGGAAAACTGTTTTTT
TRBJ2-3 NA NA TRBV19 CASQGGVLTQYF TGTGCCTCCCAGGGAGGCGTCTTAACGCAGTATTTT
TRBJ1-1 NA NA TRBV6-5 CASSYSRANTEAFF TGTGCCAGCAGTTACTCTAGGGCGAACACTGAAGCTTTCTTT
TRBJ2-5 NA TRBD2 TRBV20-1 CSASTSGVQETQYF TGCAGTGCTAGTACTAGCGGGGTACAAGAGACCCAGTACTTC
TRBJ1-1 NA TRBD1 TRBV7-3 CASSPIGTANTEAFF TGTGCCAGCAGCCCTATCGGGACAGCGAACACTGAAGCTTTCTTT
TRBJ1-5 NA TRBD1 TRBV7-2 CASRGGTANNQPQHF TGTGCCAGCAGGGGAGGGACAGCGAACAATCAGCCCCAGCATTTT
TRBJ2-2 NA NA TRBV7-9 CASSLSRGGELFF TGTGCCAGCAGCTTGTCGCGGGGCGGGGAGCTGTTTTTT